This paragraph reports one T cell receptor (beta chain). The antigen is not known. The CDR3 sequence is 16 residues long. CDR1 is DFQATT and CDR2 is SNEGSKA in the germline V gene (reference sequence). The V gene end was trimmed by 3 bases and the J gene end by 3 bases; junction bases not matched to a gene: 6. Sample treatment: roughly 11-day PBMC culture with coronavirus spike peptide pools or control peptides (ViraFEST assay). ViraFEST used peptide pools to expand antigen-specific T cells, then sequenced TCRs. From negative nucleocapsid antibodies before and after vaccination, healthy vaccine recipients were shown to have had no prior SARS-CoV-2 infection. This specimen comes from a study of vaccination and CD4 T cells after COVID-19. At the level of the study: Median time from second vaccine dose to sampling was about 70 days (14 to 241). Cultures acting as controls obtained a CEFX pool, an HIV-1 Nef pool, or no peptide.

Cultured CD4+ T-cell DNA underwent Oncomine TCR Beta short-read sequencing. TCRdb fed the PCR reads into MiXCR, producing one record per CDR3 protein. Among approximately 23,000 distinct CDR3 sequences listed, roughly 52% were seen once. The chain joins TRBV20-1 to TRBJ2-3, with 13 bases matching TRBD2. The receptor's source is a human donor who received a COVID-19 vaccine. Here the sequenced sample was CD4+ T cells from blood, cultured in vitro, taken before SARS-CoV-2 vaccination. CDR3: CSARDSGLAGTDTQYF. The DNA for the CDR3 is TGCAGTGCTAGGGATTCGGGACTAGCGGGAACAGATACGCAGTATTTT.